This T cell receptor beta chain is drawn from a study of cytomegalovirus exposure and HLA in healthy donors. Study-level findings and limits: What a later analysis showed was that several of the most significant clusters appeared linked to common viral pathogens. A further, later analysis showed that HLA-associated TCR beta chains (compared with equally common others) were more clonally expanded.

The PCR employed 60 Vbeta primers together with 13 Jbeta primers. The assay was immunoSEQ multiplex PCR, and TCRdb's table has in-frame clones only and misses some. Of about 160,000 clones in the sample, 70% to 85% are singletons; the top ten hold approximately 1.5%. On this clone itself: Its antigen remains unidentified.

The germline CDR1 and CDR2 sequences are SGHNT and YENEEA. CDR3 length: 19 residues. V was trimmed by 3 bases and J by 0 bases, leaving 22 bases between them. The sequenced sample consisted of PBMCs. The rearrangement links TRBV11-3 to TRBJ2-3; D may be TRBD1 (6 bases). The receptor was isolated from a male donor in good health and CMV-seronegative. The chain's CDR3 is CASSFITTDRRPSTDTQYF. The CDR3 nucleotides read TGTGCCAGCAGCTTCATAACTACGGACAGAAGACCTAGCACAGATACGCAGTATTTT.